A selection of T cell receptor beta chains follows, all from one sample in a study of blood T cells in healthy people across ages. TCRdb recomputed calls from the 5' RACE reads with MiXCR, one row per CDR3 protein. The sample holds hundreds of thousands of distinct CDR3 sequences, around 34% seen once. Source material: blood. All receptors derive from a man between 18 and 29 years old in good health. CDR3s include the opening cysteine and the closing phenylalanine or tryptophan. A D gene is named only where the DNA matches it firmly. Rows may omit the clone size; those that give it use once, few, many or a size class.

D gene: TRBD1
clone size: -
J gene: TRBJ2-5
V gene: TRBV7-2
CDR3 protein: CASNTVGGGETQYF

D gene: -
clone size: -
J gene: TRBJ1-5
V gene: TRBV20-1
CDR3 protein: CSARDSAGIGNQPQHF

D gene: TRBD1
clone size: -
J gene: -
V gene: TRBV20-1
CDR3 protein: CSAPDRGGPYNEQYF

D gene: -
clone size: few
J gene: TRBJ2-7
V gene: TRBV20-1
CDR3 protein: CSARDPPYNEQYF

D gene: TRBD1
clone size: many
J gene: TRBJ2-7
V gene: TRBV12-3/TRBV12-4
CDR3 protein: CASSFGTGVYEQYF

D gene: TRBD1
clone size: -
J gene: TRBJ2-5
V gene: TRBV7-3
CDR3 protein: CASSFGTGGTQYF

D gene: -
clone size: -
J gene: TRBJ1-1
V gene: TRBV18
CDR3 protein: CASSPTGKGANTEAFF

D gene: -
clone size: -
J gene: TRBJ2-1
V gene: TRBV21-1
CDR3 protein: CASSSSPGPLNNEQFF

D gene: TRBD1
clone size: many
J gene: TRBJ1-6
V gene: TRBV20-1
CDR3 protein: CSARTNTGGAYNSPLHF

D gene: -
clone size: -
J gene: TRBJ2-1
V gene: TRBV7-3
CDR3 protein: CASSTYSGHNEQFF

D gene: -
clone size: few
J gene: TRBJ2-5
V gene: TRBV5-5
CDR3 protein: CASPSTGRSQETQYF

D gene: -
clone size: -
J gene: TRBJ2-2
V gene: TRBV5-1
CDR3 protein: CASSPTSPLQWSNTGELFF

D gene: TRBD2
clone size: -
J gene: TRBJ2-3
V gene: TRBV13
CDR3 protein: CASSFPGLAGLTDTQYF

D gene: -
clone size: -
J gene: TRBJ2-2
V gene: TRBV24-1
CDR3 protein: CAATTSTGELFF

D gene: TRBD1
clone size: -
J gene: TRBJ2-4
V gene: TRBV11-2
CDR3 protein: CASKGDRQNIQYF

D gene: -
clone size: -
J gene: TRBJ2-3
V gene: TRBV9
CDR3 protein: CASSEGDTLARDTDTQYF

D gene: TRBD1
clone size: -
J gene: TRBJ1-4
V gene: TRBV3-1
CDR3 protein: CASSHLRDRVAFF

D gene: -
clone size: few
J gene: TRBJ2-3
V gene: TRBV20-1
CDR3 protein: CSATRLGESTDTQYF

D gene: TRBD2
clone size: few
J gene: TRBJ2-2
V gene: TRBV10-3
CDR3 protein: CARGLAENTGELFF

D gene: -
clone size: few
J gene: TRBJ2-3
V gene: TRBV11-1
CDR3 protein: CASSPVGVYTDTQYF

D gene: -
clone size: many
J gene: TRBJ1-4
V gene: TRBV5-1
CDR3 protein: CASSLGTANEKLFF

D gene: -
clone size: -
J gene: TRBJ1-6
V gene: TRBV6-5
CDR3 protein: CASSYEYVSPSSYNSPLHF

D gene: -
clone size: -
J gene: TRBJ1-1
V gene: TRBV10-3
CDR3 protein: CAISDSGVNTEAFF

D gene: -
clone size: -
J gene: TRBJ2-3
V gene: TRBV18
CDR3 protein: CARSPVPDSEPSTDTQYF

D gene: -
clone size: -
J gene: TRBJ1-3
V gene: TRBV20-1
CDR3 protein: CSAYGQSSSGNTIYF

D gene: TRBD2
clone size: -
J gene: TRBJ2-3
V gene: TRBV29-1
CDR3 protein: CSVARARGGDTQYF

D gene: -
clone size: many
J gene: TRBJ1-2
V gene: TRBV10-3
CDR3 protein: CAISESIGEFNYGYTF

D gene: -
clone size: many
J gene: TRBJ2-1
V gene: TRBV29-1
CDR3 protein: CSVEGTRSSSYNEQFF

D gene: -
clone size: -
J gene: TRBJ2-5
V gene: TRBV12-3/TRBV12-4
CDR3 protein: CASSREGGMGNEQYF

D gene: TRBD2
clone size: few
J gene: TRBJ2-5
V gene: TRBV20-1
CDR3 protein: CSARGRLAGELYNEQYF

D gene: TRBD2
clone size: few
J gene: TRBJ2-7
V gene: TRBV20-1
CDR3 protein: CSAGGGTSGTYEQYF

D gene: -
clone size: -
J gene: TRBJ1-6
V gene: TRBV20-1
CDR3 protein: CSASHEARTNSPPHF

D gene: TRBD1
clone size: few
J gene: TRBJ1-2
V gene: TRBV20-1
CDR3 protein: CSAPLGQGGGYTF

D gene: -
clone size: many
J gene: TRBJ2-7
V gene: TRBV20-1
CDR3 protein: CSAPEVGGPEQYF

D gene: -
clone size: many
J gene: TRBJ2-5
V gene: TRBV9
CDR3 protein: CASSVSGRETQYF

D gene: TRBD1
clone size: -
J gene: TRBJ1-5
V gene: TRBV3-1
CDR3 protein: CASSPGGGGLNQPQHF

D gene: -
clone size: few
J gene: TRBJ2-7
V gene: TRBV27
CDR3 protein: CASYPSILPYEQYF

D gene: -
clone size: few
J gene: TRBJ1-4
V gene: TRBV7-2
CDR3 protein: CASSLFSDVYEKLFF

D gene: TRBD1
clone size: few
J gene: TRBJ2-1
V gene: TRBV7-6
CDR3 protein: CASSIRDSYNEQFF

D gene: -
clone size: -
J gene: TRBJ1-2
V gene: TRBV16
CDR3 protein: CASSQSSANYGYTF

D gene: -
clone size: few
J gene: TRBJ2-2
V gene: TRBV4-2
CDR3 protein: CASSQFAQGNTGELFF

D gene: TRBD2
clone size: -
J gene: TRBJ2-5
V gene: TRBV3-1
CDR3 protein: CASSQGWGGGQETQYF

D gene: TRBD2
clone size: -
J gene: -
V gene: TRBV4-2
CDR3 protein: CASTPSGADYNEQYF

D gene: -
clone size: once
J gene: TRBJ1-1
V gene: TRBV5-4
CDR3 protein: CASSMKIGAIEAFF

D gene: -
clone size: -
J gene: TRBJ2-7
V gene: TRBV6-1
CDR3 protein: CASSPSRVGASYEQYF

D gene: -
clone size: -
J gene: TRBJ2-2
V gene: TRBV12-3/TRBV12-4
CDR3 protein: CASSFTGHLMVSGELFF

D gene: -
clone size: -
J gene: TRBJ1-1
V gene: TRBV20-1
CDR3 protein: CSARARRSGENTEAFF

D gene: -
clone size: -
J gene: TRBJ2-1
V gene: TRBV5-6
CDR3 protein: CASTPWNPYNEQFF